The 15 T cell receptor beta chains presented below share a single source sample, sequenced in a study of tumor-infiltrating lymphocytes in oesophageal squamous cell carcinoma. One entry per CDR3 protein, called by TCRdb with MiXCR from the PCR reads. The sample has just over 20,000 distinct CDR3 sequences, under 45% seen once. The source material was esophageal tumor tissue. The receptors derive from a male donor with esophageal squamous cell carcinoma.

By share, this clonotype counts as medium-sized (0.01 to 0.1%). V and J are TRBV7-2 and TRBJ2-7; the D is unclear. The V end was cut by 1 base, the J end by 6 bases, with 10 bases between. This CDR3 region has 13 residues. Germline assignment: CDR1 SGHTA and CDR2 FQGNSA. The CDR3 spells CASSLERKVEQYF. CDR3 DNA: TGTGCCAGCAGCTTAGAGAGAAAGGTCGAGCAGTACTTC.

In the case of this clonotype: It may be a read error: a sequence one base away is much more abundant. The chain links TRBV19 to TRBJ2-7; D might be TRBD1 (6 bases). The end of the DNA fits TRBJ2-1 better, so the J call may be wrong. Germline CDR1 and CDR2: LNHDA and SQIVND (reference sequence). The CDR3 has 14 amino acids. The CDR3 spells CASSIGQLQETQFF. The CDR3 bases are TGTGCCAGTAGTATTGGACAGCTCCAAGAGACCCAGTTCTTC.

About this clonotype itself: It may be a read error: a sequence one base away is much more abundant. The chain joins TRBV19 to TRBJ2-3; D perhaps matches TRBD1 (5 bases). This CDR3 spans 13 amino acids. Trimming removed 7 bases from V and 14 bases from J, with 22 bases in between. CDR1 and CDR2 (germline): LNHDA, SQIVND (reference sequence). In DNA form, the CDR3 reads TGTGCCAGTAAAGACAGCCAAAATGAAAAACTGTATTTT. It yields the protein CASKDSQNEKLYF.

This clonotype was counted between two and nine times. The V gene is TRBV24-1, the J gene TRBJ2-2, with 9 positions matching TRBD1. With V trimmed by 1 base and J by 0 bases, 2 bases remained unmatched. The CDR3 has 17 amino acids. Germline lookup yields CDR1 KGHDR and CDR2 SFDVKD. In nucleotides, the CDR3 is TGTGCCACCAGTGATTTACGGACAGGGGCGAACACCGGGGAGCTGTTTTTT. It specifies CATSDLRTGANTGELFF.

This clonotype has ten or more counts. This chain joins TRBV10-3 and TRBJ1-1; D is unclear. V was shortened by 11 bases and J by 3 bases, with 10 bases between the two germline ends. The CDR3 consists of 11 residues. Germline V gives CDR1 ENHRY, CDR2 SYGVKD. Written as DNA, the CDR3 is TGTGCCTCGATGGTCGACACTGAAGCTTTCTTT. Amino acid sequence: CASMVDTEAFF.

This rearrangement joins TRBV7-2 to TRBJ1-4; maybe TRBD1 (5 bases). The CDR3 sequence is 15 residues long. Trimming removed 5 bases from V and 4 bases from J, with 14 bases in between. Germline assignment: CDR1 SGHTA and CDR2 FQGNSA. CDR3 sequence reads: CASSRRGLGNEKLFF. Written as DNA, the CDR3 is TGTGCCAGCAGCCGCCGGGGCCTCGGTAATGAAAAACTGTTTTTT.

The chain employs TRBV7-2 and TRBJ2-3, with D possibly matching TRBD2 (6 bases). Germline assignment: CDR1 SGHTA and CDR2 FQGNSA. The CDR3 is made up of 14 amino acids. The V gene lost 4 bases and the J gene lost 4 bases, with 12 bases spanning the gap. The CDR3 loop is CASSSRPGADTQYF. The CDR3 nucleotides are TGTGCCAGCAGCTCGCGTCCGGGGGCAGATACGCAGTATTTT.

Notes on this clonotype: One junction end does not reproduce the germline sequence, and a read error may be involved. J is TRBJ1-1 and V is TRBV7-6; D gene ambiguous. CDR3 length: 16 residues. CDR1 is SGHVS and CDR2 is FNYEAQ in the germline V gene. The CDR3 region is CASSLSGGSAYNEQYF. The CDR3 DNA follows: TGTGCCAGCAGCCTTTCGGGCGGGAGTGCCTACAATGAGCAGTACTTT. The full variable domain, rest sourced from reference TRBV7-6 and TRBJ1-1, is GAGVSQSPRYKVTKRGQDVALRCDPISGHVSLYWYRQALGQGPEFLTYFNYEAQQDKSGLPNDRFSAERPEGSISTLTIQRTEQRDSAMYRCASSLSGGSAYNEQYFGQGTRLTVV.

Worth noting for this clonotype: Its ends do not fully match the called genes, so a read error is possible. The CDR3 bases are TGTGTCATCCAAACACCTACACGGGATGAGCAGTACTTC. Its protein is CVIQTPTRDEQYF. V is TRBV10-3 and J is TRBJ2-5; possible D gene TRBD2, 5 bases. CDR1 ENHRY and CDR2 SYGVKD come from the germline V gene. The CDR3 has 13 amino acids.

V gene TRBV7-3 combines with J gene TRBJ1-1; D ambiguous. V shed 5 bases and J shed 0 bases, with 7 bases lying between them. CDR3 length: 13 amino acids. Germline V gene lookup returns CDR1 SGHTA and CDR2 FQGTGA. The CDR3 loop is CASSQFLNTEAFF. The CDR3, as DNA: TGTGCCAGCAGCCAATTTCTGAACACTGAAGCTTTCTTT. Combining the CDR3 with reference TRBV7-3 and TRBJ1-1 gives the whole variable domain GAGVSQTPSNKVTEKGKYVELRCDPISGHTALYWYRQSLGQGPEFLIYFQGTGAADDSGLPNDRFFAVRPEGSVSTLKIQRTERGDSAVYLCASSQFLNTEAFFGQGTRLTVV.

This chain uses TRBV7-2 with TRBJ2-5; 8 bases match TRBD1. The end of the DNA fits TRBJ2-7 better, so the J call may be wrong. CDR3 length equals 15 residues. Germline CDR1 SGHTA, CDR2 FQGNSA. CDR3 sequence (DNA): TGTGCCAGCAGCAGATGGGACAGGCCCTCCTACGAGCAGTACTTC. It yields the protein CASSRWDRPSYEQYF.

CDR3 nucleotides: TGTGCCAGCAGCTTAGAACAGGGGGCGTACAATGAGCAGTTCTTC. Protein product: CASSLEQGAYNEQFF. The rearrangement uses TRBV7-8 and TRBJ2-5; 9 bases are a match to TRBD1. The DNA end is a closer match to TRBJ2-1, so the J assignment may be wrong. Germline CDR1 reads SGHVS; CDR2 reads FQNEAQ. CDR3 length: 15 residues.

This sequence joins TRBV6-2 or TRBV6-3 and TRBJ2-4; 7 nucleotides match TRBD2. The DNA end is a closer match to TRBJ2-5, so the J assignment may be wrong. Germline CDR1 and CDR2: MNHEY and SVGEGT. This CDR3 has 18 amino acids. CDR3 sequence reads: CASSERWAGESSPETQYF. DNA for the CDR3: TGTGCCAGCAGTGAACGATGGGCGGGAGAGAGTTCTCCAGAGACCCAGTACTTC.

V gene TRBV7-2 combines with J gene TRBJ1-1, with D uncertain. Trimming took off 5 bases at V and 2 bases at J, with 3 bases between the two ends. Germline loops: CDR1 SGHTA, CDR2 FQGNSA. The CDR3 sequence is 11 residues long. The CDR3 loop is CASSINTEAFF. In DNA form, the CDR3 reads TGTGCCAGCAGCATAAACACTGAAGCTTTCTTT.

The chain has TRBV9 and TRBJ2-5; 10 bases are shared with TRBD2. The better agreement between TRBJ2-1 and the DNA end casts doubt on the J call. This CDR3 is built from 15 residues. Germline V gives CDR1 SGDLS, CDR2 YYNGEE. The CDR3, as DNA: TGTGCCAGCAGCGTCCCTAGCGGGGGAGGGGATGAGCAGTTCTTC. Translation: CASSVPSGGGDEQFF.